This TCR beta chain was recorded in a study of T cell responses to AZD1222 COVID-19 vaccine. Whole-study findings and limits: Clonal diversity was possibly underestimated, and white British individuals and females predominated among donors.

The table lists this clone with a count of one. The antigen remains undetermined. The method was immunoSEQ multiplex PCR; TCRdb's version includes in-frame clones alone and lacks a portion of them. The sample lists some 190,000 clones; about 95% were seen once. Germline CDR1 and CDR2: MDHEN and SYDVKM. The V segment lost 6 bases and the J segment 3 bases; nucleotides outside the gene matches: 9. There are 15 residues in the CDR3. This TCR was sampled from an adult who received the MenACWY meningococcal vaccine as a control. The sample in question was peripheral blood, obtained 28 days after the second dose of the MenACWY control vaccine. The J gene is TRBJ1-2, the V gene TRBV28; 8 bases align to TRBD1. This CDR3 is CASSTGQGGHYGYTF. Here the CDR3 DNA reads TGTGCCAGCAGCACCGGACAGGGAGGTCACTATGGCTACACCTTC.